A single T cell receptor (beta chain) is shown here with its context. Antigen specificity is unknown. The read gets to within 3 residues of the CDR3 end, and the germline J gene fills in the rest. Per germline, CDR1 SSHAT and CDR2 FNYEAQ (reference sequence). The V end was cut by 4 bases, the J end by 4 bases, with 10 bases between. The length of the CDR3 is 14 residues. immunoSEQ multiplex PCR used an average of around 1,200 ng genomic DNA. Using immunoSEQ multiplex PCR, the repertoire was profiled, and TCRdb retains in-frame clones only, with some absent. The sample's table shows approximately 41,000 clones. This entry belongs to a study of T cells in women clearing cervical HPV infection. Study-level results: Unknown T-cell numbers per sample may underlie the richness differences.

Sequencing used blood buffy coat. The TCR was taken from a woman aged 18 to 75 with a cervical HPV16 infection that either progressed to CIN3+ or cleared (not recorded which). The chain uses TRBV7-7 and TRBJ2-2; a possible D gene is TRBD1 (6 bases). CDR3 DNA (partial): TGTGCCAGCAGCTCCGCAGGGGCCACCGGGGAG. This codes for CASSSAGATGE. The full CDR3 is CASSSAGATGELFF.